The present entry profiles one T cell receptor (beta chain) with its context. Its matching antigen is unknown. The sample originates from a study of T cell responses to AZD1222 COVID-19 vaccine. Germline-derived CDR1 and CDR2 are LGHNA and YNFKEQ. Trimming shortened V by 1 base and J by 5 bases, and 11 bases separated the two germline ends. This CDR3 spans 15 amino acids. Study-level points and caveats: No day 14 peak samples; only post-peak repertoires were characterized. In a largely white British group with more females than males, clonal diversity was possibly underestimated. Close to half of all spike-specific TCRs reportedly target regions of the variants that are unmutated.

Using immunoSEQ multiplex PCR, the repertoire was profiled, and TCRdb retains in-frame clones only, with some absent. Of fewer than 200,000 clones in the sample, 70% to 90% were seen once. The TCR was taken from an adult who received the AZD1222 COVID-19 vaccine. Source: peripheral blood, taken 28 days after the second AZD1222 dose. This chain joins TRBV4-2 and TRBJ2-2; no definite D call. The CDR3 is CASSQVIQSTGELFF. The CDR3 DNA follows: TGTGCCAGCAGCCAAGTGATACAATCGACCGGGGAGCTGTTTTTT.